This T cell receptor (beta chain) was identified during a study of T cell responses to AZD1222 COVID-19 vaccine. Overall study context: Investigators merged groups given second doses at roughly 4 or roughly 12 weeks. Findings and caveats of the study: Donors were largely white British and mainly female; clonal diversity was possibly underestimated. The repertoires were collected only after the peak T cell response.

On this clone: Its antigen is not known.

V lost 4 bases to trimming and J lost 6 bases; unmatched junction nucleotides: 8. The CDR3 spans 15 residues. The V gene's germline CDR1 is SGHTA and CDR2 FQGNSA. Clones were read by immunoSEQ multiplex PCR, and TCRdb kept only the in-frame ones, dropping some. The sample carries roughly 130,000 clones, 87% recorded once. This chain connects TRBV7-2 to TRBJ1-5; 8 positions match TRBD1. Sequencing was performed on peripheral blood, taken on day 0 of AZD1222 vaccination. The clonotype comes from an adult in good health. Here the CDR3 reads CASSSQGASGQPQHF. For the CDR3, the DNA is TGTGCCAGCAGCTCCCAGGGGGCGTCGGGTCAGCCCCAGCATTTT.